The clone carrying this T cell receptor beta chain was detected ten times or more. Its antigen remains unknown. Germline V CDR1 and CDR2: ENHRY, SYGVKD. The V end lost 0 bases, the J end lost 5 bases, and 13 bases lay between the germline ends. The CDR3 contains 15 residues. Unique molecular identifiers tagged the TCRbeta library. TCRdb re-analysed the PCR reads in MiXCR, keeping a single row per CDR3 protein. The table includes some 300,000 distinct CDR3 sequences, almost 8% detected once. The entry originates in a study of T-cell reconstitution after alpha-beta-depleted transplantation in children. Study-wide results and limits: In patients about two months after transplant, alpha-beta T cells reportedly arose from several hundred expanded graft clones. It was newly produced T cells that mostly accounted for T-cell counts and diversity one year after transplant. In some patients, recipient T cells and intrathymic progenitors surviving conditioning explained high day-60 diversity.

The rearrangement links TRBV10-3 to TRBJ2-5; no reliable D call. The sequences come from peripheral blood, collected 360 days after TCRalphabeta/CD19-depleted stem cell transplant. This TCR derives from a female patient aged 2-10 years who had a stem cell transplant for Fanconi anemia, so the T cells may come from the graft donor. Here the CDR3 DNA reads TGTGCCATCAGTGAGTCGGTAGGGCTGAGGGAGACCCAGTACTTC. This sequence encodes CAISESVGLRETQYF.